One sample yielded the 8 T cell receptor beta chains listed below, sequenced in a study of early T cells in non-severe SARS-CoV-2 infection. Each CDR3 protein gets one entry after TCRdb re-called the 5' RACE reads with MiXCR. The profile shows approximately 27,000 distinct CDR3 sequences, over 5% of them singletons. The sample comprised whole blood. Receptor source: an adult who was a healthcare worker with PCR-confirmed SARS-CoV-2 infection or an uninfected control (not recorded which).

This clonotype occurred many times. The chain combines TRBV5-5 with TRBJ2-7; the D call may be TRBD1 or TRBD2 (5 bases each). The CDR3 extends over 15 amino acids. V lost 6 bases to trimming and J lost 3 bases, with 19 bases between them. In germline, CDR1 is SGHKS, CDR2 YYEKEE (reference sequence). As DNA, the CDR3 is TGTGCCAGCACCCTGGGGCCGGGAACAAACTACGAGCAGTACTTC. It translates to CASTLGPGTNYEQYF.

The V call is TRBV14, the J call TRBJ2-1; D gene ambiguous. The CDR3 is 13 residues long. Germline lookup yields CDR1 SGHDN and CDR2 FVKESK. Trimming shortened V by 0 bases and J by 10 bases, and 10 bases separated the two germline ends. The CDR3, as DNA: TGTGCCAGCAGCCAAGATTTACGAGGAGAGCAGTTCTTC. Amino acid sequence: CASSQDLRGEQFF.

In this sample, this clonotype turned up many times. The chain's CDR3 is CASGLGSSYNEQFF. CDR3 nucleotide sequence: TGTGCTAGTGGTTTAGGGAGCAGCTACAATGAGCAGTTCTTC. The chain combines TRBV12-5 with TRBJ2-1, with a possible D match to TRBD2 (5 bases). There are 14 residues in the CDR3. Trimming took 3 bases from V and 3 from J, leaving 9 bases between them. The germline V gene encodes CDR1 LGHNT and CDR2 FRNRAP.

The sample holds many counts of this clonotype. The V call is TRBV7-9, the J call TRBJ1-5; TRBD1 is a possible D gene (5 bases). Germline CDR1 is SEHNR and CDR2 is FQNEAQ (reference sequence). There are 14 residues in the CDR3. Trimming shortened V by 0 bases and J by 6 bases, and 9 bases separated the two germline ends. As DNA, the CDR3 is TGTGCCAGCAGCTTAGCAGGGGCCATTCAGCCCCAGCATTTT. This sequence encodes CASSLAGAIQPQHF.

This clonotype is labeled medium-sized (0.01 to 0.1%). In nucleotides, the CDR3 is TGTGCCAGCAGTTACTCGATGGGGGGGGCAAACCCGGACGAGCAGTACTTC. Translating gives CASSYSMGGANPDEQYF. The rearrangement uses TRBV6-5 and TRBJ2-7; D might be TRBD2 (7 bases). CDR3 length: 17 amino acids. The V end lost 0 bases, the J end lost 5 bases, and 20 bases lay between the germline ends. Germline V gene data show CDR1 as MNHEY and CDR2 as SVGAGI.

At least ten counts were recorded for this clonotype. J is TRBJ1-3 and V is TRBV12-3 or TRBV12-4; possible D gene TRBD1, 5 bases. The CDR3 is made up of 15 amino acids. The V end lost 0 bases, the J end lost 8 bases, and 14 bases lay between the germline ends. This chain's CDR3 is CASSLARGTSDTIYF. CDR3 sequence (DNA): TGTGCCAGCAGTTTAGCGCGGGGGACTTCGGACACCATATATTTT.

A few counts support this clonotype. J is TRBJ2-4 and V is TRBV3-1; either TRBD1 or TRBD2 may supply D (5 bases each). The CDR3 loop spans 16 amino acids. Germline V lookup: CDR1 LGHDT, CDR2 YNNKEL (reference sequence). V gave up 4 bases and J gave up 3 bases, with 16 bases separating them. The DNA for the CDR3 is TGTGCCAGCAGCCCGCTAGGGGACGTGGGCAAAAACATTCAGTACTTC. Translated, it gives CASSPLGDVGKNIQYF.

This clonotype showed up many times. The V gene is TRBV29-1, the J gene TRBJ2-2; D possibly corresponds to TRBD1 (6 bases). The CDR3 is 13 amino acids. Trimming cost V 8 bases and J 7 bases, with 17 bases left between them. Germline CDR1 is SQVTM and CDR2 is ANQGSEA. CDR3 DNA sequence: TGCAGCTTCGGACAGACTATCGGCGGGGAGCTGTTTTTT. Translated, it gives CSFGQTIGGELFF.